Sequencing of this T cell receptor beta chain was carried out in a study of shared clonotypes between healthy human individuals. Assay used: immunoSEQ multiplex PCR; TCRdb lists only in-frame clones, some missing. The table records approximately 2,000,000 clones, roughly 92% of them present only once. Regarding this clone: Antigen: not known.

The study drew its donors from healthy HIV-negative adults without recent acute infections or vaccinations. Study outcomes and limitations: Tissue TCR repertoires likely differ from these blood-only repertoires. A generally larger estimated richness was seen in naive subsets than in memory subsets.

Trimming took 1 base from V and 0 from J, leaving 5 bases between them. The germline gives CDR1 SGHNT, CDR2 YENEEA. This CDR3 has 14 amino acids. Sequencing used naive CD4+ T cells from PBMCs. Sample subset: CD45RA+ positively selected. This chain uses TRBV11-3 with TRBJ2-3, with unresolved D. The clonotype originates from a man between 18 and 29 years old in good health. Some clones in this sample may be carry-over from other donors' samples. In nucleotides, the CDR3 is TGTGCCAGCAGCTTAGCGCGAAGCACAGATACGCAGTATTTT. It translates to CASSLARSTDTQYF. Combining the CDR3 with reference TRBV11-3 and TRBJ2-3 gives the whole variable domain EAGVVQSPRYKIIEKKQPVAFWCNPISGHNTLYWYLQNLGQGPELLIRYENEEAVDDSQLPKDRFSAERLKGVDSTLKIQPAELGDSAVYLCASSLARSTDTQYFGPGTRLTVL.